The 30 T cell receptor beta chains in this list originate from one sample, sequenced in a study of shared clonotypes between healthy human individuals. Here immunoSEQ multiplex PCR was the method, and the copy in TCRdb shows in-frame clones only, minus some. The sample includes 2 million to 2.5 million clones, roughly 95% of them seen just once. The sample taken for sequencing was naive CD4+ T cells sorted from blood. The subset was: CD45RA+ positively selected. These receptors all stem from a man between 18 and 35 years old in good health.

The V call is TRBV6-1, the J call TRBJ1-5; D is undetermined. CDR1 and CDR2 (germline): MNHNS, SASEGT. The CDR3 has 12 amino acids. Trimming stripped 3 bases from V and 5 bases from J, with 5 bases between. The CDR3, as DNA: TGTGCCAGCAGTGAGATTCATCAGCCCCAGCATTTT. Translating gives CASSEIHQPQHF.

This clone was detected only a few times. J is TRBJ1-6 and V is TRBV6-5, with D possibly being TRBD1 (5 bases). Trimming removed 2 bases from V and 15 bases from J, with 8 bases in between. Germline V gene lookup returns CDR1 MNHEY and CDR2 SVGAGI. The CDR3 spans 11 residues. The CDR3 nucleotides read TGTGCCAGCAGTTACGGGGGACGCCTCCACTTT. The encoded protein is CASSYGGRLHF.

V and J are TRBV7-9 and TRBJ2-1; 7 bases map to TRBD2. Trimming took 4 bases from V and 11 from J; bases not matched to a gene: 5. CDR1 and CDR2 from the germline V gene are SEHNR and FQNEAQ (reference sequence). The length of the CDR3 is 12 residues. CDR3 protein: CASSSTSVKQFF. As DNA, the CDR3 is TGTGCCAGCAGCTCCACTAGCGTAAAGCAGTTCTTC.

The chain joins TRBV11-2 to TRBJ2-2, with a weak D call TRBD2 (5 bases). With 1 base removed from V and 9 bases from J, the gap between germline ends came to 9 bases. This CDR3 region has 13 residues. CDR1 is SGHAT and CDR2 is FQNNGV in the germline V gene. The CDR3 region is CASSLGSDWELFF. Written as DNA, the CDR3 is TGTGCCAGCAGCTTAGGTAGCGACTGGGAGCTGTTTTTT.

The chain recombines TRBV7-2 with TRBJ2-3; 9 bases agree with TRBD1. The CDR3 runs 17 residues. Per germline, CDR1 SGHTA and CDR2 FQGNSA. The V gene end was trimmed by 5 bases and the J gene end by 4 bases; junction bases not matched to a gene: 13. CDR3 DNA: TGTGCCAGCAGCGCCGCCGGGACAGGGCATGGGGCAGATACGCAGTATTTT. Protein: CASSAAGTGHGADTQYF. Full variable domain (missing parts from reference TRBV7-2 and TRBJ2-3): GAGVSQSPSNKVTEKGKDVELRCDPISGHTALYWYRQSLGQGLEFLIYFQGNSAPDKSGLPSDRFSAERTGGSVSTLTIQRTQQEDSAVYLCASSAAGTGHGADTQYFGPGTRLTVL.

The gene calls are TRBV5-4 and TRBJ1-5; the D is unclear. Per germline, CDR1 SGHNT and CDR2 YYREEE (reference sequence). V lost 4 bases, J lost 8 bases, and 13 bases lay in between. CDR3 length equals 13 residues. The CDR3 DNA sequence: TGTGCCAGCAGCATTGGACCCGTAGAGCCCCAGCATTTT. This encodes CASSIGPVEPQHF.

CDR3 amino acids: CASSRGTSGESTDTQYF. The CDR3 DNA reads as TGTGCCAGCAGCCGGGGAACTAGCGGGGAGAGCACAGATACGCAGTATTTT. The chain combines TRBV5-4 with TRBJ2-3; TRBD2 matches 10 bases. The CDR3 has 17 residues. The junction had 8 bases not matched to a gene; V was cut back by 4 bases and J by 0 bases. The germline CDR1 and CDR2 sequences are SGHNT and YYREEE (reference sequence).

This sequence joins TRBV2 and TRBJ1-4; the D gene is possibly TRBD1 (5 bases). This CDR3 contains 15 residues. Looked up from germline, CDR1 is SNHLY and CDR2 is FYNNEI. The V end was cut by 7 bases, the J end by 6 bases, with 18 bases between. The CDR3 is CASTSGRTLHEKLFF. The CDR3 DNA reads TGTGCCAGCACCTCGGGGCGGACTTTGCATGAAAAACTGTTTTTT.

The rearrangement joins TRBV5-1 to TRBJ2-4; D is uncertain. The V gene's germline CDR1 is SGHRS and CDR2 YFSETQ. The CDR3 spans 14 residues. Trimming took off 0 bases at V and 4 bases at J, with 8 bases between the two ends. The DNA of the CDR3 is TGCGCCAGCAGCTTGGAGTCGAATAAAAACATTCAGTACTTC. It translates to CASSLESNKNIQYF.

This clone was seen only a few times. The chain is built from TRBV7-2 and TRBJ1-2; 7 nucleotides line up with TRBD1. CDR3 size: 13 residues. The germline CDR1 and CDR2 sequences are SGHTA and FQGNSA. With V trimmed by 4 bases and J by 6 bases, 5 bases remained unmatched. Here the CDR3 DNA reads TGTGCCAGCAGCTCCGGACAGGTCCATGGCTACACCTTC. As protein: CASSSGQVHGYTF.

Comment on this clone: Other DNA sequences within the sample encode an identical CDR3. The V call is TRBV7-3, the J call TRBJ1-1; no firm D call. The ends were cut back, 0 bases at V and 1 base at J, with 3 bases in the middle. CDR3 length: 13 residues. CDR1 SGHTA and CDR2 FQGTGA come from the germline V gene. For the CDR3, the DNA is TGTGCCAGCAGCTTAACTGGGAACACTGAAGCTTTCTTT. It specifies CASSLTGNTEAFF.

In regard to this clone: Other DNA sequences in this specimen translate into the identical CDR3. The gene calls are TRBV7-3 and TRBJ2-3; D gene uncertain. Trimming removed 3 bases at V and 3 bases at J, with 7 bases between. From germline, CDR1 is SGHTA and CDR2 FQGTGA. The CDR3 has 13 amino acids. CDR3 in amino acids: CASSFNPTDTQYF. CDR3 in DNA: TGTGCCAGCAGCTTCAACCCGACAGATACGCAGTATTTT. The entire variable domain, with the rest obtained from reference TRBV7-3 and TRBJ2-3, is as follows: GAGVSQTPSNKVTEKGKYVELRCDPISGHTALYWYRQSLGQGPEFLIYFQGTGAADDSGLPNDRFFAVRPEGSVSTLKIQRTERGDSAVYLCASSFNPTDTQYFGPGTRLTVL.

This chain uses TRBV11-2 with TRBJ2-7; D is undetermined. Germline V gene sequence: CDR1 SGHAT, CDR2 FQNNGV. Trimming took 0 bases from V and 0 from J, leaving 6 bases between them. The CDR3 covers 14 residues. The DNA of the CDR3 is TGTGCCAGCAGCTTAGATGTAGACTCCTACGAGCAGTACTTC. Translating gives CASSLDVDSYEQYF.

The chain joins TRBV18 to TRBJ2-7, with no clear D. The CDR3 length is 15 residues. Looked up from germline, CDR1 is KGHSH and CDR2 is LQKENI. V shed 6 bases and J shed 2 bases, with 17 bases lying between them. This chain's CDR3 is CASSNLVVTPYEQYF. The CDR3 DNA reads as TGTGCCAGCTCCAACCTTGTGGTAACCCCCTACGAGCAGTACTTC. The full variable domain, its missing parts supplied by reference TRBV18 and TRBJ2-7, is NAGVMQNPRHLVRRRGQEARLRCSPMKGHSHVYWYRQLPEEGLKFMVYLQKENIIDESGMPKERFSAEFPKEGPSILRIQQVVRGDSAAYFCASSNLVVTPYEQYFGPGTRLTVT.

V and J are TRBV6-5 and TRBJ2-1; 11 bases are shared with TRBD2. After removal of 6 bases from V and 12 bases from J, the junction contained 10 bases not matched to a gene. The CDR3 consists of 14 residues. The germline CDR1 and CDR2 sequences are MNHEY and SVGAGI. CDR3 bases: TGTGCCAGCAGCCCTAGACTAGCGGGGCGGGGGCAGTTCTTC. Encoded protein: CASSPRLAGRGQFF.

The chain combines TRBV9 with TRBJ2-2; 7 bases are a match to TRBD2. The CDR3 has 15 amino acids. CDR1 is SGDLS and CDR2 is YYNGEE in the germline V gene. The V segment lost 1 base and the J segment 4 bases; nucleotides outside the gene matches: 4. The CDR3 DNA follows: TGTGCCAGCAGCGTAACAGCGGGACCCACCGGGGAGCTGTTTTTT. Protein sequence: CASSVTAGPTGELFF.

This chain connects TRBV13 to TRBJ2-1, with 9 bases fitting TRBD2. Germline CDR1 reads PRHDT; CDR2 reads FYEKMQ (reference sequence). The V and J ends lost 5 bases and 9 bases, in that order; junction bases with no gene match: 17. The CDR3 sequence is 17 residues long. The CDR3 loop reads CASSGRRLAVVDVEQFF. In DNA form, the CDR3 reads TGTGCCAGCAGCGGCCGGCGACTAGCGGTAGTTGACGTTGAGCAGTTCTTC.

The V and J genes are TRBV4-1 and TRBJ2-7, with a weak D call TRBD2 (5 bases). CDR1 is MGHRA, CDR2 YSYEKL, per germline. CDR3 length: 19 amino acids. Trimming stripped 1 base from V and 1 base from J, with 23 bases between. The CDR3 nucleotides are TGCGCCAGCAGCCAAGTACTAGTGAGGCGCCAGGACCCTTCCTACGAGCAGTACTTC. The encoded protein is CASSQVLVRRQDPSYEQYF.

The chain is built from TRBV6-5 and TRBJ2-7; the match to TRBD1 covers 10 bases. The CDR3 runs 15 residues. CDR1 is MNHEY, CDR2 SVGAGI, per germline. The ends lost 8 bases at V and 0 bases at J; junction bases unmatched: 7. The CDR3 protein is CASRTGGGSSYEQYF. CDR3 coding DNA: TGTGCCAGCCGGACAGGGGGAGGGAGCTCCTACGAGCAGTACTTC.

The rearrangement uses TRBV2 and TRBJ2-2; a weak D match, TRBD1 (6 bases). This CDR3 contains 16 residues. V was shortened by 4 bases and J by 6 bases, with 18 bases between the two germline ends. The germline V gene has CDR1 SNHLY and CDR2 FYNNEI. The CDR3 nucleotides read TGTGCCAGCAGTGGGGAATCGACAGGTTCGTCCGGGGAGCTGTTTTTT. Its protein is CASSGESTGSSGELFF.

The chain has TRBV9 and TRBJ2-1; the match to TRBD2 covers 13 bases. Germline assignment: CDR1 SGDLS and CDR2 YYNGEE. V gave up 2 bases and J gave up 5 bases; unmatched junction bases: 10. This CDR3 contains 18 residues. This chain's CDR3 is CASSVGLAGKTGHNEQFF. The DNA of the CDR3 is TGTGCCAGCAGCGTGGGACTAGCGGGAAAGACGGGCCACAATGAGCAGTTCTTC.

The chain recombines TRBV11-2 with TRBJ2-7; the match to TRBD1 covers 7 bases. The CDR3 runs to 14 residues. Losses at the gene ends were 3 bases for V and 7 bases for J; bases not matched to a gene: 9. CDR1 and CDR2 (germline): SGHAT, FQNNGV. The CDR3 spells CASSFGTDLNEQYF. CDR3 bases: TGTGCCAGCAGCTTCGGGACAGACCTTAATGAGCAGTACTTC.

Details on this clone: The same CDR3 arises from other DNA sequences in this sample as well. The rearrangement joins TRBV28 to TRBJ2-7; D gene unclear. Trimming left V 3 bases short and J 0 bases short, with 3 bases between. Germline V gene sequence: CDR1 MDHEN, CDR2 SYDVKM. The CDR3 loop spans 12 amino acids. The CDR3: CASSFPSYEQYF. The CDR3 nucleotides are TGTGCCAGCAGTTTTCCCTCCTACGAGCAGTACTTC.

This rearrangement joins TRBV7-2 to TRBJ1-5; 7 bases align to TRBD1. CDR3 length: 14 residues. V gave up 3 bases and J gave up 3 bases; unmatched junction bases: 2. Germline-derived CDR1 and CDR2 are SGHTA and FQGNSA. CDR3 amino acids: CASSLTGLNQPQHF. The CDR3, as DNA: TGTGCCAGCAGCTTGACAGGGCTCAATCAGCCCCAGCATTTT.

The chain couples TRBV6-5 to TRBJ1-1; D uncertain. The CDR3 is 13 residues long. V dropped 6 bases and J dropped 1 base, with 9 bases sitting between them. The germline V gene encodes CDR1 MNHEY and CDR2 SVGAGI. CDR3 in amino acids: CASRKGGNTEAFF. The CDR3 coding sequence is TGTGCCAGCAGGAAGGGCGGGAACACTGAAGCTTTCTTT.

The V gene is TRBV15, the J gene TRBJ1-6; possibly TRBD1 for D (5 bases). Trimming shortened V by 5 bases and J by 7 bases, and 18 bases separated the two germline ends. CDR1 and CDR2 (germline): LNHNV, YYDKDF (reference sequence). The CDR3 has 16 amino acids. DNA for the CDR3: TGTGCCACCAGCCTTCGATGGGCGGGGGACAATTCACCCCTCCACTTT. The encoded protein is CATSLRWAGDNSPLHF.

The genes are TRBV5-4 and TRBJ2-7; weak D call: TRBD1 (6 bases). The CDR3 covers 14 residues. The germline V and J ends were trimmed by 4 bases and 2 bases, with 13 bases remaining between them. From germline, CDR1 is SGHNT and CDR2 YYREEE (reference sequence). CDR3 nucleotide sequence: TGTGCCAGCAGCAGCTACGGGACACCCTACGAGCAGTACTTC. Amino acids: CASSSYGTPYEQYF. The entire variable domain, with the rest obtained from reference TRBV5-4 and TRBJ2-7, is as follows: ETGVTQSPTHLIKTRGQQVTLRCSSQSGHNTVSWYQQALGQGPQFIFQYYREEENGRGNFPPRFSGLQFPNYSSELNVNALELDDSALYLCASSSYGTPYEQYFGPGTRLTVT.

This chain joins TRBV5-6 and TRBJ2-1, with TRBD2 matching over 14 bases. V lost 4 bases and J lost 5; bases outside the gene matches: 2. This CDR3 has 15 residues. Germline V gene data show CDR1 as SGHDT and CDR2 as YYEEEE. The CDR3 loop is CASSGLAGGNNEQFF. As DNA, the CDR3 is TGTGCCAGCAGCGGACTAGCGGGGGGCAACAATGAGCAGTTCTTC.

This chain connects TRBV7-2 to TRBJ2-7; 7 bases are shared with TRBD1. The germline CDR1 and CDR2 sequences are SGHTA and FQGNSA. The CDR3 consists of 14 residues. The trim removed 7 bases at V and 4 bases at J, leaving 10 bases unmatched. CDR3 residues: CASTVTGSSYEQYF. The CDR3 DNA follows: TGTGCCAGCACCGTGACAGGGAGCTCGTACGAGCAGTACTTC.

This chain joins TRBV6-5 and TRBJ1-5; 8 bases align to TRBD1. This CDR3 contains 15 residues. Germline lookup yields CDR1 MNHEY and CDR2 SVGAGI. The J segment lost 7 bases and the V segment lost 6 bases, leaving 11 bases of the junction unmatched. The CDR3 is CASSRTGTSGQPQHF. CDR3 DNA: TGTGCCAGCAGCCGGACAGGGACCTCCGGCCAGCCCCAGCATTTT.